The 10 T cell receptor beta chains presented below share a single source sample, sequenced in a study of identical twins. MiXCR was run by TCRdb on the 5' RACE reads, yielding one entry per CDR3 protein. Among about 890,000 distinct CDR3 sequences, approximately 13% were seen once, and the ten largest hold under 2%. Separately, the same data were catalogued under a study of yellow fever vaccine responses in identical twins.

The specimen sequenced was PBMCs. These TCRs come from a woman aged 18-30 years in good health.

This clonotype was seen only a few times. The V call is TRBV24-1, the J call TRBJ2-6; the D gene is possibly TRBD1 (6 bases). V lost 10 bases, J lost 4 bases, and 13 bases lay in between. Germline lookup yields CDR1 KGHDR and CDR2 SFDVKD. CDR3 length: 14 amino acids. The CDR3 protein is CATSTGAGANVLTF. CDR3 bases: TGTGCCACTTCGACAGGCGCGGGGGCCAACGTCCTGACTTTC.

The rearrangement uses TRBV28 and TRBJ1-6; possible D gene TRBD1, 5 bases. V shed 0 bases and J shed 4 bases, with 19 bases lying between them. CDR1 MDHEN and CDR2 SYDVKM come from the germline V gene. CDR3 length: 19 residues. The CDR3 DNA sequence: TGTGCCAGCAGTTTATGGGGTGGGGGTAAGGGGAAATATAATTCACCCCTCCACTTT. This sequence encodes CASSLWGGGKGKYNSPLHF. The whole variable domain, filled in from reference TRBV28 and TRBJ1-6, reads DVKVTQSSRYLVKRTGEKVFLECVQDMDHENMFWYRQDPGLGLRLIYFSYDVKMKEKGDIPEGYSVSREKKERFSLILESASTNQTSMYLCASSLWGGGKGKYNSPLHFGNGTRLTVT.

The genes are TRBV25-1 and TRBJ2-5; tentative D call: TRBD1 (6 bases). CDR3 size: 15 residues. Germline lookup yields CDR1 MGHDK and CDR2 SYGVNS. Trimming stripped 0 bases from V and 3 bases from J, with 11 bases between. The CDR3 nucleotides read TGTGCCAGCAGTGAATATAGCAGGGGAAAAGAGACCCAGTACTTC. It encodes CASSEYSRGKETQYF.

The chain recombines TRBV20-1 with TRBJ2-3; D is tentatively TRBD1 or TRBD2 (5 bases each). CDR1 and CDR2 (germline): DFQATT, SNEGSKA (reference sequence). The CDR3 contains 15 residues. The germline V and J ends were trimmed by 3 bases and 0 bases, with 13 bases remaining between them. The CDR3 sequence: CSASSGARSTDTQYF. As DNA, the CDR3 is TGCAGTGCTAGTTCCGGGGCCAGGAGCACAGATACGCAGTATTTT.

The V gene is TRBV3-1, the J gene TRBJ2-7; 9 nucleotides align to TRBD1. Germline loops: CDR1 LGHDT, CDR2 YNNKEL (reference sequence). V dropped 0 bases and J dropped 6; count of bases not matched to a gene: 3. The CDR3 loop spans 14 amino acids. The CDR3 loop reads CASSQEWDRVEQYF. The CDR3, as DNA: TGTGCCAGCAGCCAAGAATGGGACAGGGTCGAGCAGTACTTC.

The chain links TRBV10-3 to TRBJ2-7; a possible D gene is TRBD1 (5 bases). Germline CDR1 is ENHRY and CDR2 is SYGVKD. Trimming removed 3 bases from V and 3 bases from J, with 18 bases in between. The CDR3 contains 16 residues. CDR3 region: CAISEGAGAMNYEQYV. For the CDR3, the DNA is TGTGCCATCAGTGAAGGGGCCGGAGCCATGAACTACGAGCAGTACGTC.

A word on this clonotype: A much larger clone lies one base from this, so it may be a read error. The rearrangement joins TRBV7-8 to TRBJ2-3, with 7 bases lining up with TRBD1. CDR1 is SGHVS and CDR2 is FQNEAQ in the germline V gene. The CDR3 sequence is 14 residues long. The DNA of the CDR3 is TGTGCCAGCAGCTTGGCGACAGGGTCAGATACGCGGTATTTT. Protein sequence: CASSLATGSDTRYF.

This clonotype was observed a few times. The chain is built from TRBV11-2 and TRBJ2-3, with D perhaps TRBD2 (5 bases). Germline V gene sequence: CDR1 SGHAT, CDR2 FQNNGV. The germline V and J ends were trimmed by 2 bases and 3 bases, with 12 bases remaining between them. CDR3 length: 15 residues. CDR3 region: CASSLRDLGTDTQYF. CDR3 coding DNA: TGTGCCAGCAGCTTACGGGATTTGGGGACAGATACGCAGTATTTT.

V usage is TRBV5-1 and J usage is TRBJ2-1; 7 bases align to TRBD2. V shed 1 base and J 4 bases; nucleotides not matched to a gene: 11. Germline loops: CDR1 SGHRS, CDR2 YFSETQ. The CDR3 runs 17 residues. As DNA, the CDR3 is TGCGCCAGCAGCTTGCCGACCGGGACCGGGGGGTACAATGAGCAGTTCTTC. It encodes CASSLPTGTGGYNEQFF.

The chain recombines TRBV11-2 with TRBJ2-7; no firm D call. CDR1 is SGHAT and CDR2 is FQNNGV in the germline V gene. Trimming removed 5 bases at V and 2 bases at J, with 22 bases between. This CDR3 is built from 17 residues. CDR3 in amino acids: CASSLRLLLHQAYEQYF. The CDR3 nucleotides read TGTGCCAGCAGCCTGCGCCTGTTACTTCACCAAGCCTACGAGCAGTACTTC.